The present TCR beta chain was sequenced within a study of T cells expressing NK-cell markers. Study as a whole: All TCR beta repertoires analysed originated from sorted CD3+CD56+NKG2C+, CD3+CD56+NKG2C- and CD3+CD56-NKG2C+ T cells.

General study results and limits: There were a handful of donors in whom these clonotypes also led the CD3+CD56-NKG2C+ fraction. About 6 donors had dominant NKG2C+ clonotypes that comprised roughly 1.0-8% of their CD8+ T cells.

After re-calling the 5' RACE reads, TCRdb lists one entry per CDR3 protein, DNA absent. This repertoire includes some 340,000 distinct CDR3 sequences. As concerns this clonotype: Its antigen is not identified.

The CDR3 is 17 residues long. Germline CDR1 is MNHNS and CDR2 is SASEGT. This rearrangement joins TRBV6-1 to TRBJ2-3; without DNA, the TCRdb call of TRBD1 cannot be checked. The TCR was taken from a man aged 18 to 69 in good health. The sequencing sample was made of blood T cells: a sorted CD56 or NKG2C T cell subset, CD4+ or CD8+ T cells, or bulk PBMC T cells (not recorded which). CDR3 loop: CASSQTDRAGATDTQYF.